The source of this T cell receptor beta chain is a study of T cell responses to AZD1222 COVID-19 vaccine. This clone came up once. Its antigen is unidentified. Germline CDR1 is MDHEN and CDR2 is SYDVKM. The CDR3 is made up of 14 amino acids. V lost 11 bases to trimming and J lost 3 bases; unmatched junction nucleotides: 9. Assay used: immunoSEQ multiplex PCR; TCRdb lists only in-frame clones, some missing. The sample yields 150,000 to 200,000 clones, around nine tenths seen once. Whole-study findings and limits: There were mostly white British donors and more females than males, and clonal diversity was possibly underestimated. Repertoires were sampled only after the peak T cell response. Baseline serostatus was positive in only five to seven AZD1222 recipients.

Analyses pooled second doses at about 4 or about 12 weeks. The starting material was peripheral blood, obtained 28 days after the second AZD1222 dose. V is TRBV28 and J is TRBJ1-4, with TRBD1 matching 7 bases. This receptor was obtained from an adult who received the AZD1222 COVID-19 vaccine. The CDR3 sequence is CAGVPGQSNEKLFF. For the CDR3, the DNA is TGTGCCGGCGTTCCGGGACAGTCTAATGAAAAACTGTTTTTT. Full variable domain (remainder filled in from reference TRBV28 and TRBJ1-4): DVKVTQSSRYLVKRTGEKVFLECVQDMDHENMFWYRQDPGLGLRLIYFSYDVKMKEKGDIPEGYSVSREKKERFSLILESASTNQTSMYLCAGVPGQSNEKLFFGSGTQLSVL.